This TCR beta chain was recovered during a study of CD8+ T cells in alopecia areata. Broader study findings: Normal skin's resident alphabeta T cells are sequenced alongside lesional scalp T cells.

CDR3 length equals 14 residues. CDR1 and CDR2 from the germline V gene are GTSNPN and SVGIG (reference sequence). V lost 2 bases and J 0 bases, leaving 8 bases between the germline ends. It was cDNA, reverse transcribed from extracted RNA, that served as the sequencing template. Profiling relied on immunoSEQ multiplex PCR, and the TCRdb table lists in-frame clones only, not all of them. This sample has fewer than 250,000 clones, with under 40% found just once. The treatment denotes: oral pan-JAK inhibitor, 5-10 mg twice daily. Remarks on this clone: The target antigen is unknown.

This TCR was recovered from a human donor with alopecia areata. V and J are TRBV30 and TRBJ2-1; perhaps TRBD2 as D (5 bases). The sequencing here drew on CD4+ T cells sorted from blood, taken between weeks 30 and 35, from a patient treated with tofacitinib. As DNA, the CDR3 is TGTGCCTGGAGTCGAGCGGTCTCCTACAATGAGCAGTTCTTC. It codes for CAWSRAVSYNEQFF.